A single sample is the source of the 25 T cell receptor beta chains below, sequenced in a study of blood T cell repertoires in COVID-19. Method: immunoSEQ multiplex PCR; TCRdb's copy keeps in-frame clones and lacks some. In the table there are about 360,000 clones, around 90% of which are singletons. The source material was peripheral blood. The receptors come from a human donor in a cohort sampled during active COVID-19.

The rearrangement links TRBV5-1 to TRBJ1-1, with TRBD1 as a possible D gene (5 bases). The CDR3 is 16 amino acids. Germline CDR1 reads SGHRS; CDR2 reads YFSETQ. V dropped 0 bases and J dropped 3 bases, with 15 bases sitting between them. In DNA form, the CDR3 reads TGCGCCAGCAGCTTGGCGGGGGACCCAAGGGACACTGAAGCTTTCTTT. It encodes CASSLAGDPRDTEAFF.

The V and J genes are TRBV7-3 and TRBJ2-3; the D gene is possibly TRBD2 (7 bases). Trimming stripped 5 bases from V and 6 bases from J, with 15 bases between. Looked up from germline, CDR1 is SGHTA and CDR2 is FQGTGA. The CDR3 runs to 14 residues. The CDR3 coding sequence is TGTGCCAGCAGCCAAGGAGGGGGGGAGGATACGCAGTATTTT. Translating gives CASSQGGGEDTQYF.

This clone was observed at least ten times. The rearrangement uses TRBV6-5 and TRBJ2-7; TRBD1 aligns across 8 bases. Trimming removed 4 bases from V and 1 base from J; junction bases left unmatched: 6. Germline CDR1 MNHEY, CDR2 SVGAGI. The CDR3 runs to 15 residues. The CDR3 spells CASSLDTGGSYEQYF. CDR3 sequence (DNA): TGTGCCAGCAGTTTAGACACAGGGGGTTCCTACGAGCAGTACTTC.

With respect to this clone: A much larger clonotype is one base distant, so this may be a read error. The chain uses TRBV11-2 and TRBJ1-1; the match to TRBD1 covers 7 bases. CDR3 size: 13 residues. Per the germline V gene, CDR1 is SGHAT and CDR2 is FQNNGV. Written as DNA, the CDR3 is TGTGCCAGCAGCATAGACAGGGACACTGAAGCTTTCTTT. This codes for CASSIDRDTEAFF. Using reference TRBV11-2 and TRBJ1-1 for the parts outside the CDR3, the full variable domain is EAGVAQSPRYKIIEKRQSVAFWCNPISGHATLYWYQQILGQGPKLLIQFQNNGVVDDSQLPKDRFSAERLKGVDSTLKIQPAKLEDSAVYLCASSIDRDTEAFFGQGTRLTVV.

This clone was found a few times. V usage is TRBV19 and J usage is TRBJ1-1; TRBD1 is a possible D gene (5 bases). CDR3 length equals 15 residues. Germline V CDR1 and CDR2: LNHDA, SQIVND (reference sequence). Trimming cost V 4 bases and J 5 bases, with 17 bases left between them. In DNA form, the CDR3 reads TGTGCCAGTAGTAAGTGGGTGGCAGGGCGGACTGAAGCTTTCTTT. It translates to CASSKWVAGRTEAFF.

The chain joins TRBV28 to TRBJ2-2; D perhaps matches TRBD1 (6 bases). The CDR3 runs to 16 residues. Germline CDR1 MDHEN, CDR2 SYDVKM. Trimming removed 3 bases from V and 0 bases from J, with 11 bases in between. The CDR3 DNA is TGTGCCAGCAGTTTGTTCGGACAGACGAACACCGGGGAGCTGTTTTTT. Translation: CASSLFGQTNTGELFF.

This clone has a handful of counts. The chain combines TRBV15 with TRBJ1-3; perhaps TRBD1 as D (5 bases). Trimming shortened V by 1 base and J by 2 bases, and 18 bases separated the two germline ends. The CDR3 extends over 18 amino acids. CDR1 is LNHNV and CDR2 is YYDKDF in the germline V gene (reference sequence). The CDR3 loop reads CATSRVTLGGFAGNTIYF. The CDR3 nucleotides read TGTGCCACCAGCAGAGTGACGTTGGGGGGTTTCGCTGGAAACACCATATATTTT.

This clone was seen more than once but under ten times. The chain joins TRBV11-3 to TRBJ2-2; tentative D call: TRBD1 (5 bases). Per germline, CDR1 SGHNT and CDR2 YENEEA. The germline V and J ends were trimmed by 2 bases and 1 base, with 5 bases remaining between them. The CDR3 is 14 residues long. The CDR3 DNA sequence: TGTGCCAGCAGCTTACAGGGGAACACCGGGGAGCTGTTTTTT. Translating gives CASSLQGNTGELFF.

The chain is built from TRBV2 and TRBJ2-2; D is possibly TRBD2 (6 bases). Trimming left V 4 bases short and J 4 bases short, with 13 bases between. Per the germline V gene, CDR1 is SNHLY and CDR2 is FYNNEI. This CDR3 has 15 residues. The CDR3 is CASSVRRGTTGELFF. The CDR3 coding sequence is TGTGCCAGCAGTGTTAGGAGGGGAACCACCGGGGAGCTGTTTTTT.

The chain employs TRBV28 and TRBJ1-2; tentatively, D is TRBD1 (5 bases). Trimming shortened V by 8 bases and J by 8 bases, and 15 bases separated the two germline ends. The CDR3 runs 12 residues. Looked up from germline, CDR1 is MDHEN and CDR2 is SYDVKM. Written as DNA, the CDR3 is TGTGCCAGCCGAGGCAGGGAATTGGGCTACACCTTC. This gives the protein CASRGRELGYTF.

V usage is TRBV24-1 and J usage is TRBJ1-1, with a weak D call TRBD1 (5 bases). The CDR3 totals 14 residues. Trimming cost V 2 bases and J 5 bases, with 11 bases left between them. Germline CDR1 KGHDR, CDR2 SFDVKD. The CDR3 nucleotides are TGTGCCACCAGTGATTCCAGGGTTAAAACTGAAGCTTTCTTT. It codes for CATSDSRVKTEAFF.

The chain recombines TRBV2 with TRBJ1-5; D not resolved. The germline CDR1 and CDR2 sequences are SNHLY and FYNNEI. V lost 3 bases to trimming and J lost 4 bases, with 10 bases between them. The CDR3 length is 14 residues. The CDR3 is CASSDSGENQPQHF. DNA of the CDR3: TGTGCCAGCAGTGACTCCGGGGAAAATCAGCCCCAGCATTTT.

This chain uses TRBV19 with TRBJ1-6; no firm D call. CDR3 length: 13 amino acids. CDR1 is LNHDA, CDR2 SQIVND, per germline (reference sequence). Trimming pared 3 bases from V and 8 bases from J, leaving 8 bases between. The DNA for the CDR3 is TGTGCCAGTAGTATTGAGGGAGATTCACCCCTCCACTTT. Its protein product is CASSIEGDSPLHF.

In this sample, this clone turned up once. CDR3 residues: CASSRRELIYNEQFF. The CDR3 DNA is TGTGCCAGTAGTCGGCGGGAGTTAATCTACAATGAGCAGTTCTTC. The chain recombines TRBV19 with TRBJ2-1; TRBD2 agrees at 7 bases. Germline V lookup: CDR1 LNHDA, CDR2 SQIVND (reference sequence). The CDR3 covers 15 residues. J lost 3 bases, V lost 5 bases, and 7 bases had no gene match.

The chain joins TRBV5-4 to TRBJ1-1; TRBD1 matches 8 bases. Looked up from germline, CDR1 is SGHNT and CDR2 is YYREEE (reference sequence). CDR3 length: 15 amino acids. J lost 1 base, V lost 4 bases, and 6 bases had no gene match. As DNA, the CDR3 is TGTGCCAGCAGCGGCGCCGGGACAGGGAACACTGAAGCTTTCTTT. It specifies CASSGAGTGNTEAFF.

V and J are TRBV5-6 and TRBJ2-1, with 10 bases that match TRBD2. CDR3 size: 17 residues. CDR1 and CDR2 from the germline V gene are SGHDT and YYEEEE. V lost 0 bases and J lost 11; bases outside the gene matches: 14. CDR3 sequence reads: CASSLETSGTEGNKQFF. DNA of the CDR3: TGTGCCAGCAGCTTGGAAACTAGCGGGACTGAGGGAAATAAGCAGTTCTTC.

This CDR3 is CASSQWAGDSSEQYF. The CDR3 DNA is TGTGCCAGCAGCCAATGGGCGGGAGACTCTAGCGAGCAGTACTTC. The chain uses TRBV3-1 (or the pseudogene TRBV3-2) and TRBJ2-7, with TRBD2 identical over 7 bases. This CDR3 spans 15 amino acids. Unmatched junction bases numbered 10, after V lost 2 bases and J lost 6 bases. CDR1 and CDR2 (germline): LGHDT, YNNKEL (reference sequence).

The genes are TRBV18 and TRBJ2-1, with a possible D match to TRBD2 (5 bases). The V gene's germline CDR1 is KGHSH and CDR2 LQKENI. CDR3 length: 11 residues. Trimming left V 6 bases short and J 8 bases short, with 8 bases between. DNA for the CDR3: TGTGCCAGCTCCCCGAGGGATGAGCAGTTCTTC. Translated, it gives CASSPRDEQFF.

This chain uses TRBV6-5 with TRBJ2-3; 10 bases match TRBD2. The length of the CDR3 is 15 residues. Trimming took 6 bases from V and 3 from J; bases not matched to a gene: 6. Germline values: CDR1 MNHEY, CDR2 SVGAGI. CDR3 in DNA: TGTGCCAGCAGGTCTAGCGGGAGACATACAGATACGCAGTATTTT. Its protein product is CASRSSGRHTDTQYF.

CDR3 protein: CASSLSPGSYEQYF. In nucleotides, the CDR3 is TGCGCCAGCAGCTTGTCCCCCGGTTCCTACGAGCAGTACTTC. This sequence joins TRBV5-1 and TRBJ2-7; D not resolved. This CDR3 has 14 amino acids. V gave up 1 base and J gave up 1 base, with 9 bases separating them. Germline V gene sequence: CDR1 SGHRS, CDR2 YFSETQ.

The gene calls are TRBV1 and TRBJ2-1; TRBD2 reflects the table's D call only, with no check against the DNA. TRBV1 is classified as a pseudogene. This CDR3 contains 15 residues. The CDR3: CTSGPRLETPNEQFF. The CDR3 DNA reads TGCACCAGCGGCCCTAGACTAGAAACCCCCAATGAGCAGTTCTTC.

The chain is built from TRBV19 and TRBJ1-6, with 8 positions matching TRBD1. Germline V lookup: CDR1 LNHDA, CDR2 SQIVND (reference sequence). The V segment lost 3 bases and the J segment 9 bases; nucleotides outside the gene matches: 4. The CDR3 consists of 14 residues. The CDR3 is CASSMTGEGSPLHF. As DNA, the CDR3 is TGTGCCAGTAGTATGACAGGGGAAGGTTCACCCCTCCACTTT.

The chain joins TRBV3-1 (or the pseudogene TRBV3-2) to TRBJ1-2; D is possibly TRBD1 (6 bases). The length of the CDR3 is 17 residues. Germline V lookup: CDR1 LGHDT, CDR2 YNNKEL (reference sequence). V lost 0 bases and J lost 3, with 17 bases in between. CDR3 region: CASSQDIWDTHYYGYTF. DNA of the CDR3: TGTGCCAGCAGCCAAGATATTTGGGACACCCACTACTATGGCTACACCTTC.

This chain links TRBV6-2 or TRBV6-3 with TRBJ2-1; 14 bases fit TRBD2. Germline V gene data show CDR1 as MNHEY and CDR2 as SVGEGT. The CDR3 totals 20 residues. V shed 3 bases, J shed 1 base, and the junction held 11 bases outside the gene matches. In nucleotides, the CDR3 is TGTGCCAGCAGTTATAAGGGACTAGCGGGAGAGGGGTCGTCCTACAATGAGCAGTTCTTC. Amino acid sequence: CASSYKGLAGEGSSYNEQFF.

CDR3 coding DNA: TGTGCCAGCAGATACGAGACTTACAATGAGCAGTTCTTC. This encodes CASRYETYNEQFF. V gene TRBV12-3 or TRBV12-4 combines with J gene TRBJ2-1, with unresolved D. The CDR3 is made up of 13 amino acids. Trimming removed 6 bases at V and 4 bases at J, with 10 bases between.